Presented here are 19 T cell receptor beta chains from one specimen sequenced in a study of OX40 agonist ivuxolimab in advanced cancers. Data came from immunoSEQ multiplex PCR; TCRdb stores just in-frame clones and leaves some out. Seen here are tens of thousands of clones, 85% observed once, and the top ten hold almost 6%. The sequences come from CD4+ or CD8+ T cells sorted from blood, collected in a trial of the OX40 agonist ivuxolimab. Source of these receptors: an adult with an advanced solid tumor such as melanoma, head and neck, liver or kidney cancer.

This clone came up a few times. The rearrangement uses TRBV5-4 and TRBJ1-6, with D hard to call. This CDR3 spans 14 amino acids. CDR1 SGHNT and CDR2 YYREEE come from the germline V gene (reference sequence). Trimming removed 0 bases from V and 5 bases from J, with 6 bases in between. For the CDR3, the DNA is TGTGCCAGCAGCTTGGGGCAGAATAATTCACCCCTCCACTTT. It translates to CASSLGQNNSPLHF.

This clone showed up just a few times. This sequence joins TRBV5-4 and TRBJ1-2, with D unresolved. The CDR3 is made up of 13 amino acids. Trimming took 2 bases from V and 4 from J, leaving 9 bases between them. Germline V lookup: CDR1 SGHNT, CDR2 YYREEE (reference sequence). The CDR3 protein is CASSLASSYGYTF. CDR3 coding DNA: TGTGCCAGCAGCTTAGCCTCCTCCTATGGCTACACCTTC.

This chain joins TRBV10-2 and TRBJ1-3; weak D call: TRBD1 (6 bases). CDR3 length: 14 residues. The germline V gene has CDR1 WSHSY and CDR2 SAAADI. V lost 3 bases and J 3 bases, leaving 9 bases between the germline ends. The chain's CDR3 is CASSEGRGGNTIYF. CDR3 sequence (DNA): TGCGCCAGCAGTGAAGGCAGGGGTGGAAACACCATATATTTT.

The J gene is TRBJ1-4, the V gene TRBV5-1; no firm D call. V lost 4 bases and J 8 bases, leaving 18 bases between the germline ends. Germline V gene sequence: CDR1 SGHRS, CDR2 YFSETQ. CDR3 size: 15 residues. This CDR3 reads CASSPTETVREKLFF. Written as DNA, the CDR3 is TGCGCCAGCAGCCCCACCGAGACTGTTAGAGAAAAACTGTTTTTT.

This CDR3 is CASSLMQGGVQETQYF. The CDR3 nucleotides are TGTGCCAGCAGCTTAATGCAGGGAGGGGTCCAAGAGACCCAGTACTTC. The V call is TRBV11-2, the J call TRBJ2-5; TRBD2 matches at 7 bases. The CDR3 runs 16 residues. The ends lost 2 bases at V and 1 base at J; junction bases unmatched: 7. In germline, CDR1 is SGHAT, CDR2 FQNNGV. Supplemented by reference TRBV11-2 and TRBJ2-5, the full variable domain reads EAGVAQSPRYKIIEKRQSVAFWCNPISGHATLYWYQQILGQGPKLLIQFQNNGVVDDSQLPKDRFSAERLKGVDSTLKIQPAKLEDSAVYLCASSLMQGGVQETQYFGPGTRLLVL.

The V gene is TRBV6-5, the J gene TRBJ2-6, with TRBD2 as a possible D gene (5 bases). V was pared by 5 bases and J by 13 bases, with 12 bases between. Germline values: CDR1 MNHEY, CDR2 SVGAGI. The CDR3 extends over 12 amino acids. The CDR3 DNA follows: TGTGCCAGCAGTCCAAGTCGCGGGGTCCTGACTTTC. This gives the protein CASSPSRGVLTF.

The J gene is TRBJ1-1, the V gene TRBV27; possibly TRBD1 for D (5 bases). V lost 5 bases, J lost 9 bases, and 16 bases lay in between. The V gene's germline CDR1 is MNHEY and CDR2 SMNVEV (reference sequence). The CDR3 runs 13 residues. The chain's CDR3 is CASSIHMKDKAFF. The CDR3 DNA follows: TGTGCCAGCAGTATCCACATGAAGGACAAAGCTTTCTTT.

The chain couples TRBV7-6 to TRBJ2-1, with TRBD2 matching over 8 bases. With 1 base clipped from V and 8 bases from J, the junction kept 7 bases outside the gene matches. The germline V gene has CDR1 SGHVS and CDR2 FNYEAQ. The CDR3 consists of 15 residues. CDR3 in amino acids: CASSLGTGRVYEQFF. CDR3 DNA: TGTGCCAGCAGCTTAGGTACCGGGAGGGTGTATGAGCAGTTCTTC.

This clone has a single count. This chain links TRBV5-8 with TRBJ1-4, with a tentative D call TRBD1 (5 bases). Germline CDR1 reads SGHTS; CDR2 reads YDEGEE. The V and J ends lost 4 bases and 2 bases respectively, with 12 bases between them. CDR3 size: 15 residues. The CDR3 sequence is CASSGMGRTNEKLFF. CDR3 bases: TGTGCCAGCAGCGGTATGGGGCGGACTAATGAAAAACTGTTTTTT.

The chain carries TRBV10-3 and TRBJ2-7; D is perhaps TRBD1 (7 bases). Trimming shortened V by 4 bases and J by 5 bases, and 15 bases separated the two germline ends. The CDR3 has 14 residues. From germline, CDR1 is ENHRY and CDR2 SYGVKD. The DNA of the CDR3 is TGTGCCATCAGTGTGGGGGCAGGGGGGAACGAGCAGTACGTC. Protein sequence: CAISVGAGGNEQYV.

The chain has TRBV4-3 and TRBJ1-1, with D possibly being TRBD1 (6 bases). V shed 0 bases and J shed 2 bases, with 10 bases lying between them. Germline V gene data show CDR1 as LGHNA and CDR2 as YSLEER. The CDR3 runs to 15 residues. CDR3 protein: CASSQDQGRNTEAFF. The CDR3 DNA sequence: TGCGCCAGCAGCCAAGATCAGGGGAGAAACACTGAAGCTTTCTTT.

V is TRBV5-1 and J is TRBJ1-2; 7 positions agree with TRBD1. The CDR3 covers 15 residues. Germline V CDR1 and CDR2: SGHRS, YFSETQ. The V and J ends lost 2 bases and 1 base, in that order; junction bases with no gene match: 5. The CDR3 reads CASSLGTARNYGYTF. CDR3 in DNA: TGCGCCAGCAGCTTAGGGACAGCGCGTAACTATGGCTACACCTTC.

The V gene is TRBV27, the J gene TRBJ1-4, with a weak D call TRBD1 (6 bases). Germline CDR1 MNHEY, CDR2 SMNVEV (reference sequence). V gave up 2 bases and J gave up 5 bases, with 6 bases separating them. The CDR3 runs to 13 residues. The CDR3 loop reads CASSLTGNEKLFF. The CDR3 DNA sequence: TGTGCCAGCAGTTTAACAGGGAATGAAAAACTGTTTTTT.

This clone was observed a single time. The chain employs TRBV28 and TRBJ1-5; 9 bases align to TRBD1. The length of the CDR3 is 16 residues. CDR1 is MDHEN, CDR2 SYDVKM, per germline. J gave up 1 base and V 4 bases, and 5 bases lay outside the gene matches. In nucleotides, the CDR3 is TGTGCCAGCAGTTCCCCGACAGGGGGGAGCAATCAGCCCCAGCATTTT. It encodes CASSSPTGGSNQPQHF.

This chain uses TRBV12-5 with TRBJ2-5, with 14 bases matching TRBD2. The CDR3 sequence is 16 residues long. Trimming took 3 bases from V and 3 from J; bases not matched to a gene: 3. The germline V gene has CDR1 LGHNT and CDR2 FRNRAP. DNA for the CDR3: TGTGCTAGTGGTTTAGTGGGACTAGCGGGGGAAGAGACCCAGTACTTC. This sequence encodes CASGLVGLAGEETQYF.

The chain recombines TRBV2 with TRBJ1-2; the match to TRBD1 covers 7 bases. The V gene end was trimmed by 6 bases and the J gene end by 0 bases; junction bases not matched to a gene: 4. In germline, CDR1 is SNHLY, CDR2 FYNNEI. The CDR3 is made up of 14 amino acids. In DNA, the CDR3 is TGTGCCAGCAGCGGACAGGTGCCTAACTATGGCTACACCTTC. As protein: CASSGQVPNYGYTF.

This chain links TRBV5-1 with TRBJ1-4; D is undetermined. The CDR3 runs to 14 residues. CDR1 and CDR2 (germline): SGHRS, YFSETQ. V dropped 3 bases and J dropped 7 bases, with 13 bases sitting between them. The CDR3 bases are TGCGCCAGCAGCTCCGGTCTGATAAGTGAAAAACTGTTTTTT. This translates into CASSSGLISEKLFF.

This sequence joins TRBV6-5 and TRBJ1-2; D possibly corresponds to TRBD1 (5 bases). The CDR3 spans 14 residues. The ends were cut back, 5 bases at V and 8 bases at J, with 18 bases in the middle. Germline V gene lookup returns CDR1 MNHEY and CDR2 SVGAGI. For the CDR3, the DNA is TGTGCCAGCAGTGCCAGAGGTGGGGCTAGGGGCTACACCTTC. This encodes CASSARGGARGYTF.

The chain has TRBV18 and TRBJ2-7; weak D call: TRBD1 (6 bases). The CDR3 is 15 amino acids. Germline V CDR1 and CDR2: KGHSH, LQKENI. V was shortened by 3 bases and J by 0 bases, with 12 bases between the two germline ends. For the CDR3, the DNA is TGTGCCAGCTCACCTCCGACAGGAAGCTCCTACGAGCAGTACTTC. Its translation: CASSPPTGSSYEQYF.